This TCR beta chain originates from a study of radiotherapy plus CTLA-4 blockade in lung cancer. Sequencing used immunoSEQ multiplex PCR; TCRdb keeps in-frame clones, though not all of them. The profile covers 30,000 to 40,000 clones, with 85% to 90% appearing a single time and 5.5% to 7.5% taken by the ten largest. People whose metastatic non-small-cell lung cancer was chemo-refractory got focal radiation along with CTLA-4 blockade by ipilimumab. CDR1 SGHAT and CDR2 FQNNGV come from the germline V gene. V gave up 0 bases and J gave up 0 bases, with 15 bases separating them. The CDR3 contains 18 residues. Study-wide findings and caveats: Expansion in blood of tumor-derived TCR clones was seen after radiotherapy plus ipilimumab.

For this clone: Its matching antigen is unknown.

The rearrangement uses TRBV11-2 and TRBJ2-1, with D possibly TRBD1 on 5 matching bases. The specimen comprised peripheral blood, sampled from a patient treated with radiotherapy plus ipilimumab. The source of this sequence is a human donor with non-small cell lung cancer who had stable disease on radiotherapy plus ipilimumab. CDR3 sequence: CASSLDRDSFFSYNEQFF. CDR3 nucleotide sequence: TGTGCCAGCAGCTTAGATCGCGACAGCTTCTTCTCCTACAATGAGCAGTTCTTC.